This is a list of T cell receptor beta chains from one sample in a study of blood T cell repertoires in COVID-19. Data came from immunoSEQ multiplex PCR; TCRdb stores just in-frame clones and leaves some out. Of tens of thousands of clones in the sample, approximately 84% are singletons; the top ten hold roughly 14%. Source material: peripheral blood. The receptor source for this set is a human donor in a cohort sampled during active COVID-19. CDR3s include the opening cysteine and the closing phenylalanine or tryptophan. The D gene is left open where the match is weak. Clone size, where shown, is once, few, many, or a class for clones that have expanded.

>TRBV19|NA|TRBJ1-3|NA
TGTGCCAGTAGTAGGGGTCGACAGGTTGGAAACACCATATATTTT
CASSRGRQVGNTIYF
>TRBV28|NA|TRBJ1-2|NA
TGTGCCACCGCCCGGACTCTCGGAGGCTATGGCTACACCTTC
CATARTLGGYGYTF
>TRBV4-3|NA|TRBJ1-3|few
TGCGCCAGCAGCCAAGCCCTGGACTCGAGCTCTGGAAACACCATATATTTT
CASSQALDSSSGNTIYF
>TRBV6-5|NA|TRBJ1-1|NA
TGTGCCAGCAGTTACCTCTCCCAGGGGAACACTGAAGCTTTCTTT
CASSYLSQGNTEAFF
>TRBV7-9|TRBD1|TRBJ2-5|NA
TGTGCCAGCAGATACACAGGGGGCTCGGAGACCCAGTACTTC
CASRYTGGSETQYF
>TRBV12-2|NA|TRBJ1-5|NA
TGTGCAAGTCGCTTAGGGGTGTTACAGGGGGATGGCAATCAGCCCCAGCATTTT
CASRLGVLQGDGNQPQHF
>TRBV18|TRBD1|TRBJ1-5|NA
TGTGCCAGCTCACGAGGGGGCGATCAGCCCCAGCATTTT
CASSRGGDQPQHF
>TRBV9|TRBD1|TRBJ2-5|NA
TGTGCCAGCAGCGTAGGGGTCAGGGGGCTAGAAGAGACCCAGTACTTC
CASSVGVRGLEETQYF
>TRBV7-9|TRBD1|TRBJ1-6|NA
TGTGCCAGCAGCTCGGGACAGGGGGCTTCACCCCTCCACTTT
CASSSGQGASPLHF
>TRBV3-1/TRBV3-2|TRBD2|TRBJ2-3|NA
TGTGCCAGCAGCCCCCCGGGACTAGCGGAGCAGTATTTT
CASSPPGLAEQYF
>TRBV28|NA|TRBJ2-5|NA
TGTGCCAGCAGTTTTACATCCCGAGAGACCCAGTACTTC
CASSFTSRETQYF
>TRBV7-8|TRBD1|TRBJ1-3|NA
TGTGCCAGCAGCCATTCAGGGGGTTCCTCTGGAAACACCATATATTTT
CASSHSGGSSGNTIYF
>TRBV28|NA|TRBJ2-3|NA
TGTGCCAGCAGAGGGGGATGGAGCACAGATACGCAGTATTTT
CASRGGWSTDTQYF
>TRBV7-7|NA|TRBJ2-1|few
TGTGCCAGCAGCTTAAAACGAGACAATGAGCAGTTCTTC
CASSLKRDNEQFF
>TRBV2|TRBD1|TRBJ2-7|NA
TGTGCCAGCAGAAGGGACAGGGCGGACGAGCAGTACTTC
CASRRDRADEQYF
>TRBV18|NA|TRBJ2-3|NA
TGTGCCAGTTCACCAACGGGAGAAGCCGATACGCAGTATTTT
CASSPTGEADTQYF
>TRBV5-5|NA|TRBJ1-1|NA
TGTGCCAGCACTATCAGGGCGGGAAACACTGAAGCTTTCTTT
CASTIRAGNTEAFF
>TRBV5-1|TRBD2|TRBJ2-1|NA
TGCGCCAGCAGCTTTGGGACTAGCGGGAGGGGAAACAATGAGCAGTTCTTC
CASSFGTSGRGNNEQFF
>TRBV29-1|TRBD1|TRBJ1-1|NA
TGCAGCGCAAAGGGACAGGGGAACACTGAAGCTTTCTTT
CSAKGQGNTEAFF
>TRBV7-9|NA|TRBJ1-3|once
TGTGCCAGCAGCTTACAGGGCGGAGATTCTCTCTCTGGAAACACCATATATTTT
CASSLQGGDSLSGNTIYF
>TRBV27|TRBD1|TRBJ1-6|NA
TGTGCCAGCCGCTTCCGGGACAGCTCCTATAATTCACCCCTCCACTTT
CASRFRDSSYNSPLHF
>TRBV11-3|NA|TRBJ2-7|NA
TGTGCCAGCAGCTTAGATCCACTTTTTGACGAGCAGTACTTC
CASSLDPLFDEQYF
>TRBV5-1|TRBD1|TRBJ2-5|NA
TGCGCCAGCAGCTTGGGACAGGGGGCTATAGAGACCCAGTACTTC
CASSLGQGAIETQYF
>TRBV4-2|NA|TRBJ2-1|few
TGTGCCAGCAGCCAAGATAGGGCGTTGGGCGGGAATGAGCAGTTCTTC
CASSQDRALGGNEQFF
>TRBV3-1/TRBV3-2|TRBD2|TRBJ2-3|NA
TGTGCCAGCAGCCAGGTAGCGGGAGGGCCAGATACGCAGTATTTT
CASSQVAGGPDTQYF
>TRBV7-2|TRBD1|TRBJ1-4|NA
TGTGCCAGCAGCAAAGGGACAGGCCTTGAAAAACTGTTTTTT
CASSKGTGLEKLFF
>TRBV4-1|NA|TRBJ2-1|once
TGCGCCAGCAGCCAAGCTGAGACTAGTTGGGAGTCGGGGCAGTTCTTC
CASSQAETSWESGQFF
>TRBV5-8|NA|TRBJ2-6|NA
TGTGCCAGCAGCTTGGACGAGGGTAGCTCTGGGGCCAACGTCCTGACTTTC
CASSLDEGSSGANVLTF
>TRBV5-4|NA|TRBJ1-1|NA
TGTGCCTTAAGGCGGGACCATAACACTGAAGCTTTCTTT
CALRRDHNTEAFF
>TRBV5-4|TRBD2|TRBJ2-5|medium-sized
TGTGCCAGCAAACTAGCGTTACAAGAGACCCAGTACTTC
CASKLALQETQYF
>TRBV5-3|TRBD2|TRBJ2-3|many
TGTGCCAGAAGCTCCCGGCTAGCGGGAGTTAGGGGAGAGGTATTCACAGATACGCAGTATTTT
CARSSRLAGVRGEVFTDTQYF
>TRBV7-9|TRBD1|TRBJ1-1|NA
TGTGCCAGCAGCTTAGGGACAGGGTGGAACACTGAAGCTTTCTTT
CASSLGTGWNTEAFF
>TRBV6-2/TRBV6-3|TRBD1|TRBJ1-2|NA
TGTGCCAGCAGCAGAGGACAGGGGGCCGGCTACACCTTC
CASSRGQGAGYTF
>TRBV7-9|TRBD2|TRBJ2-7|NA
TGTGCCAGCAGCTTAGGACTAGCTACCCTCGAGCAGTACTTC
CASSLGLATLEQYF
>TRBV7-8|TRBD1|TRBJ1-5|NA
TGTGCCAGCACTGGCGGACAGGGAGGGCTTAATCAGCCCCAGCATTTT
CASTGGQGGLNQPQHF
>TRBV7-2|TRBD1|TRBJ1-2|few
TGTGCCAGCAGAGCCGGGACAGGGGCCTCGCGCTATGGCTACACCTTC
CASRAGTGASRYGYTF
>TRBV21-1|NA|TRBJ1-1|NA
TGTGCCAGCAGCCTCCGGGGACAGTGCACTGAAGCTTTCTTT
CASSLRGQCTEAFF
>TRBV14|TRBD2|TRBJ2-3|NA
TGTGCCAGCAGCCAAGATCGACTAGCGGGGAGAACAGATACGCAGTATTTT
CASSQDRLAGRTDTQYF
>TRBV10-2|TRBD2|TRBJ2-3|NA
TGCGCCAGCAGTGAGAGTGCGGGAGGCCTCACAGATACGCAGTATTTT
CASSESAGGLTDTQYF
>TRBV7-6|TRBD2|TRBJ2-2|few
TGTGCCAGCAGCTCTTGGACTAGCGGAGGCGGGGAGCTGTTTTTT
CASSSWTSGGGELFF
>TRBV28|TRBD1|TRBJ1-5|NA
TGTGCCAGCAGGCCCCGGACAGGGGGTCCCTTTGGGGGCAATCAGCCCCAGCATTTT
CASRPRTGGPFGGNQPQHF
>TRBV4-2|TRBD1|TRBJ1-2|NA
TGTGCCAGCAGCTCCCGGACAGGCGCTAACTATGGCTACACCTTC
CASSSRTGANYGYTF